These T cell receptor beta chains were read from a single sample in a study of T cell responses to AZD1222 COVID-19 vaccine. Clones were read by immunoSEQ multiplex PCR, and TCRdb kept only the in-frame ones, dropping some. The sample has 120,000 to 150,000 clones, about 90% seen once. This sample comprised peripheral blood, obtained 28 days after the second AZD1222 dose. These receptors all come from an adult who received the AZD1222 COVID-19 vaccine. Both conserved end residues are part of each CDR3. The D gene is left open where the match is weak. Some rows have no size entry. The others give once, few or many, or a class for an expanded clone.

cdr3_aa cdr3_nt d_call v_call clone_size j_call
CSVERQGADYGYTF TGCAGCGTTGAAAGACAGGGGGCTGACTATGGCTACACCTTC TRBD1 TRBV29-1 - TRBJ1-2
CASSEAWATAEAFF TGTGCCAGCAGTGAAGCATGGGCCACCGCTGAAGCTTTCTTT - TRBV6-1 once TRBJ1-1
CASSVRTPLRETQYF TGTGCCAGCAGCGTCAGGACTCCGCTGCGAGAGACCCAGTACTTC - TRBV5-6 - TRBJ2-5
CASGKLAPLHPGSPYEQYF TGCGCCAGCGGAAAGCTCGCACCCCTACACCCCGGGTCCCCCTACGAGCAGTACTTC - TRBV10-1 - TRBJ2-7
CASSSRGSSGYTF TGTGCCAGCAGTTCTAGGGGCAGTAGTGGCTACACCTTC - TRBV28 once TRBJ1-2
CALQQGGGYTF TGTGCGTTACAACAGGGAGGTGGCTACACCTTC - TRBV2 once TRBJ1-2
CASSRAATNEKLFF TGTGCCAGCAGTCGGGCGGCAACTAATGAAAAACTGTTTTTT - TRBV6-5 - TRBJ1-4
CASISPGSSPLHF TGTGCCAGCATCTCCCCCGGGAGTTCACCCCTCCACTTT - TRBV7-9 once TRBJ1-6
CASSLFSTDTQYF TGCGCCAGCAGCCTCTTTAGCACAGATACGCAGTATTTT - TRBV5-1 - TRBJ2-3
CASSDFPQSYGYTF TGTGCCAGCAGTGACTTCCCACAGTCCTATGGCTACACCTTC - TRBV6-4 - TRBJ1-2
CASSKRGDRVNTEAFF TGTGCCAGCAGCAAAAGGGGGGACAGGGTGAACACTGAAGCTTTCTTT - TRBV21-1 - TRBJ1-1
CASSLDGRWGHDNSPLHF TGTGCCAGCAGCTTAGATGGGAGATGGGGACATGATAATTCACCCCTCCACTTT - TRBV11-3 - TRBJ1-6
CASSFRRAVGQFF TGTGCCAGCAGCTTTCGTCGGGCCGTCGGGCAGTTCTTC - TRBV11-2 - TRBJ2-1
CASSSSGAQPQHF TGTGCCAGCAGCTCCTCGGGCGCACAGCCCCAGCATTTT - TRBV7-9 - TRBJ1-5
CASSVTGHSGNTIYF TGTGCCAGTAGTGTGACAGGGCACTCTGGAAACACCATATATTTT TRBD1 TRBV19 - TRBJ1-3
CASSFRGSGTEAFF TGTGCCAGCAGCTTCAGGGGTAGCGGCACTGAAGCTTTCTTT - TRBV7-2 - TRBJ1-1
CASSPDSGEQYF TGCGCCAGCAGCCCGGATTCGGGGGAGCAGTACTTC - TRBV5-1 - TRBJ2-7
CASSLVQGGHQPQHF TGTGCCAGCAGCTTAGTGCAGGGCGGGCACCAGCCCCAGCATTTT - TRBV7-8 - TRBJ1-5
CASSPNQETQYF TGTGCCAGCAGTCCCAACCAAGAGACCCAGTACTTC - TRBV28 - TRBJ2-5
CASSLFPGEGYTF TGTGCCAGCAGTTTATTTCCAGGGGAAGGCTACACCTTC - TRBV12-3/TRBV12-4 once TRBJ1-2
CASSGSRGGEETQYF TGTGCCAGCAGTGGCTCACGGGGGGGCGAGGAGACCCAGTACTTC TRBD2 TRBV2 - TRBJ2-5
CASSFRDRGREQYF TGCGCCAGCAGCTTCCGGGACAGGGGGCGTGAGCAGTACTTC TRBD1 TRBV5-1 few TRBJ2-7
CASSEGQGGNEKLFF TGTGCCAGCAGTGAAGGACAGGGAGGTAATGAAAAACTGTTTTTT TRBD1 TRBV6-1 - TRBJ1-4
CASSQVRTGRNHYEQYF TGTGCCAGCAGCCAAGTTCGTACCGGTCGCAACCACTACGAGCAGTACTTC - TRBV4-2 - TRBJ2-7
CASSPDPNYGYTF TGTGCCAGCAGCCCGGACCCTAACTATGGCTACACCTTC - TRBV7-2 once TRBJ1-2
CASSIARTDTQYF TGTGCCAGTAGTATCGCTCGCACAGATACGCAGTATTTT - TRBV19 once TRBJ2-3
CASRTANRGSYEQYF TGTGCCAGCAGGACGGCAAACAGGGGATCCTACGAGCAGTACTTC TRBD1 TRBV6-5 - TRBJ2-7
CASSAVPGDSRYEQYF TGTGCCAGCAGCGCCGTACCGGGGGACAGTCGCTACGAGCAGTACTTC - TRBV9 - TRBJ2-7
CSASLGTRNSPLHF TGCAGTGCTAGTCTCGGGACGCGGAATTCACCCCTCCACTTT - TRBV20-1 few TRBJ1-6
CASSDTAGGLNEQFF TGTGCCAGCAGTGATACAGCGGGAGGGCTCAATGAGCAGTTCTTC TRBD2 TRBV6-1 few TRBJ2-1
CASSTGTSGSYEQYF TGTGCCAGCAGCACCGGGACTAGCGGCTCCTACGAGCAGTACTTC TRBD2 TRBV28 - TRBJ2-7
CASSLASGYTYEQYF TGTGCCAGCAGCTTAGCTAGCGGGTATACCTACGAGCAGTACTTC TRBD2 TRBV7-9 - TRBJ2-7
CASSLASGNSYNEQFF TGTGCCAGCAGCTTAGCTAGCGGGAACTCCTACAATGAGCAGTTCTTC TRBD2 TRBV7-2 - TRBJ2-1
CASSYPGESTEAFF TGTGCCAGCAGTTACCCGGGAGAGAGCACTGAAGCTTTCTTT - TRBV6-5 - TRBJ1-1
CASSSYLAPGPSTDTQYF TGTGCCAGCAGCTCTTACCTTGCGCCAGGGCCCAGCACAGATACGCAGTATTTT - TRBV7-9 - TRBJ2-3
CASSFGTLGAFF TGTGCCAGCAGTTTTGGGACTCTGGGAGCTTTCTTT - TRBV12-3/TRBV12-4 - TRBJ1-1
CASSVDSFGLRNF TGCGCCAGCAGCGTCGACAGCTTCGGGCTTCGGAACTTC - TRBV5-1 - TRBJ2-7
CASRRGRTSPLHF TGTGCCAGCAGGCGGGGAAGGACTTCACCCCTCCACTTT - TRBV12-3/TRBV12-4 - TRBJ1-6
CATRAGEGTGELFF TGTGCCACCCGGGCCGGGGAAGGTACCGGGGAGCTGTTTTTT - TRBV10-3 once TRBJ2-2
CASSPDTPDTQYF TGTGCCAGTAGCCCGGACACTCCAGATACGCAGTATTTT - TRBV19 few TRBJ2-3
CASSFVASGNTNTGELFF TGTGCCAGCAGCTTCGTCGCTAGCGGGAATACGAACACCGGGGAGCTGTTTTTT TRBD2 TRBV7-9 - TRBJ2-2
CASSLSERLLTYNEQFF TGCGCCAGCAGCTTGTCTGAACGACTTCTGACCTACAATGAGCAGTTCTTC - TRBV5-1 - TRBJ2-1
CASSNGQGNYEQYF TGTGCCAGCAGCAACGGACAGGGAAACTACGAGCAGTACTTC TRBD1 TRBV6-5 - TRBJ2-7
CASSLSEHNYGYTF TGTGCCAGCAGCTTAAGTGAACACAACTATGGCTACACCTTC - TRBV7-2 - TRBJ1-2
CASSLLGDTQYF TGTGCCAGCAGCCTCCTAGGAGATACGCAGTATTTT - TRBV3-1/TRBV3-2 few TRBJ2-3
CASEGADASGIGYTF TGTGCCAGCGAGGGGGCCGACGCTTCGGGTATCGGCTACACCTTC TRBD1 TRBV6-6 - TRBJ1-2
CASSRDGSSGNTIYF TGTGCCAGCTCACGGGACGGTTCCTCTGGAAACACCATATATTTT - TRBV18 - TRBJ1-3
CASSMAGPFNNSPLHF TGTGCCAGTAGTATGGCGGGCCCCTTTAATAATTCACCCCTCCACTTT - TRBV19 once TRBJ1-6